The 30 T cell receptor beta chains listed next were all sequenced from one sample in a study of identical twins. TCRdb reprocessed the 5' RACE reads via MiXCR and lists one record per CDR3 protein. The sample records under 300,000 distinct CDR3 sequences, more than 9.5% being singletons. These data also formed part of another study, on yellow fever vaccine responses in identical twins.

The sample taken for sequencing was memory (CD45RO+) T cells sorted from blood. These receptors were taken from a woman in her late teens or twenties in good health.

Remarks on this clonotype: One base away lies a much larger clone, so this may be a sequencing read error. The chain is built from TRBV11-2 and TRBJ2-3; D gene ambiguous. The CDR3 is made up of 15 amino acids. Trimming took 0 bases from V and 0 from J, leaving 7 bases between them. Germline CDR1 SGHAT, CDR2 FQNNGV. The chain's CDR3 is CASSLEGISTDTQYF. The CDR3 region has the DNA TGTGCCAGCAGCTTAGAGGGGATTAGCACAGATACGCAGTATTTT. Based on the CDR3 plus reference TRBV11-2 and TRBJ2-3, the full variable domain is EAGVAQSPRYKIIEKRQSVAFWCNPISGHATLYWYQQILGQGPKLLIQFQNNGVVDDSQLPKDRFSAERLKGVDSTLKIQPAKLEDSAVYLCASSLEGISTDTQYFGPGTRLTVL.

The chain uses TRBV7-2 and TRBJ2-2, with 9 bases fitting TRBD2. Germline trimming cut 5 bases from V and 4 bases from J; bases unmatched to any gene: 11. Per germline, CDR1 SGHTA and CDR2 FQGNSA. The CDR3 length is 17 residues. For the CDR3, the DNA is TGTGCCAGCAGCCGGGGGCGTAGCGGGAGTGGCACCGGGGAGCTGTTTTTT. Translation gives CASSRGRSGSGTGELFF.

V is TRBV20-1 and J is TRBJ2-3, with 9 bases aligning to TRBD2. J was trimmed by 2 bases and V by 1 base; bases with no gene match: 10. Germline-derived CDR1 and CDR2 are DFQATT and SNEGSKA (reference sequence). This CDR3 has 17 residues. CDR3 DNA: TGCAGTGCTAGAGCCCCTATAGCGGGAGAAAACACAGATACGCAGTATTTT. It yields the protein CSARAPIAGENTDTQYF.

The V call is TRBV5-1, the J call TRBJ2-5; TRBD1 matches at 7 bases. The CDR3 loop spans 14 amino acids. CDR1 and CDR2 (germline): SGHRS, YFSETQ. J gave up 4 bases and V 0 bases, and 3 bases lay outside the gene matches. The CDR3 sequence is CASSLDYRGETQYF. In DNA form, the CDR3 reads TGCGCCAGCAGCTTGGATTACAGGGGAGAGACCCAGTACTTC.

Many counts were recorded for this clonotype. The chain couples TRBV25-1 to TRBJ2-2, with TRBD2 matching 8 bases. The CDR3 contains 15 residues. CDR1 and CDR2 from the germline V gene are MGHDK and SYGVNS. Trimming removed 3 bases from V and 4 bases from J; junction bases left unmatched: 4. The CDR3 DNA reads TGTGCCAGCAGTGATCTGACTAGCGCCACCGGGGAGCTGTTTTTT. It codes for CASSDLTSATGELFF. Full variable domain (remainder filled in from reference TRBV25-1 and TRBJ2-2): EADIYQTPRYLVIGTGKKITLECSQTMGHDKMYWYQQDPGMELHLIHYSYGVNSTEKGDLSSESTVSRIRTEHFPLTLESARPSHTSQYLCASSDLTSATGELFFGEGSRLTVL.

The rearrangement joins TRBV4-3 to TRBJ2-7; 11 bases map to TRBD2. The germline CDR1 and CDR2 sequences are LGHNA and YSLEER. The CDR3 runs to 16 residues. The V segment lost 5 bases and the J segment 2 bases; nucleotides outside the gene matches: 8. CDR3 residues: CASSRGLAALTYEQYF. DNA of the CDR3: TGCGCCAGCAGCAGGGGACTAGCGGCACTAACCTACGAGCAGTACTTC.

The chain uses TRBV4-3 and TRBJ2-3, with 9 bases fitting TRBD2. The germline V gene encodes CDR1 LGHNA and CDR2 YSLEER. The CDR3 spans 20 residues. After removal of 4 bases from V and 0 bases from J, the junction contained 17 bases not matched to a gene. The CDR3 sequence: CASSRSVGLAGVTSTDTQYF. Written as DNA, the CDR3 is TGCGCCAGCAGCCGATCGGTAGGATTAGCGGGGGTAACTAGCACAGATACGCAGTATTTT.

This clonotype was counted ten times or more. This rearrangement joins TRBV20-1 to TRBJ2-3; D tentatively fits TRBD1 or TRBD2 (5 bases each). The CDR3 sequence is 14 residues long. Germline values: CDR1 DFQATT, CDR2 SNEGSKA (reference sequence). The V and J ends lost 6 bases and 4 bases respectively, with 17 bases between them. Here the CDR3 DNA reads TGCAGTGCCCAAATGGGGGTTCGCTCAGATACGCAGTATTTT. It yields the protein CSAQMGVRSDTQYF.

The sample holds many counts of this clonotype. V and J are TRBV7-3 and TRBJ2-2, with 9 bases aligning to TRBD1. Germline trimming cut 5 bases from V and 4 bases from J; bases unmatched to any gene: 5. The CDR3 has 15 amino acids. Per germline, CDR1 SGHTA and CDR2 FQGTGA. Here the CDR3 reads CASSRGQGFTGELFF. As DNA, the CDR3 is TGTGCCAGCAGCCGTGGACAGGGGTTCACCGGGGAGCTGTTTTTT.

This chain joins TRBV3-1 and TRBJ2-1; D is undetermined. Germline V CDR1 and CDR2: LGHDT, YNNKEL (reference sequence). CDR3 size: 15 residues. V was clipped by 0 bases and J by 0 bases, with 6 bases between them. Written as DNA, the CDR3 is TGTGCCAGCAGCCAAGACAGCTACTCCTACAATGAGCAGTTCTTC. Encoded protein: CASSQDSYSYNEQFF.

The chain recombines TRBV6-1 with TRBJ2-1; D uncertain. V was clipped by 8 bases and J by 5 bases, with 19 bases between them. Germline-derived CDR1 and CDR2 are MNHNS and SASEGT. The CDR3 is made up of 15 amino acids. The CDR3 nucleotides read TGTGCCAGCTTTAAGGGCGGTCGCCTCCACAATGAGCAGTTCTTC. Protein product: CASFKGGRLHNEQFF.

This clonotype came up a few times. The chain is built from TRBV4-3 and TRBJ2-6, with D unresolved. The CDR3 is 16 residues long. The V end was cut by 4 bases, the J end by 0 bases, with 10 bases between. CDR1 and CDR2 (germline): LGHNA, YSLEER. The CDR3 bases are TGCGCCAGCAGCCGTGGGCTGGCCTCTGGGGCCAACGTCCTGACTTTC. This sequence encodes CASSRGLASGANVLTF.

The rearrangement joins TRBV9 to TRBJ2-3; TRBD2 aligns across 11 bases. There are 24 residues in the CDR3. Germline values: CDR1 SGDLS, CDR2 YYNGEE. With 5 bases clipped from V and 0 bases from J, the junction kept 29 bases outside the gene matches. The CDR3 sequence: CASRRYLAGGFPTTKTPSTDTQYF. The CDR3 DNA sequence: TGTGCCAGCAGACGGTACCTAGCGGGAGGTTTTCCTACGACTAAAACCCCTAGCACAGATACGCAGTATTTT.

This clonotype was seen repeatedly, ten times or more. The rearrangement uses TRBV12-3 or TRBV12-4 and TRBJ2-4, with D hard to call. The CDR3 extends over 15 amino acids. Between the trimmed V and J ends, which lost 3 bases and 1 base, there was a span of 10 bases. The CDR3 sequence: CASSFSTVAKNIQYF. CDR3 coding DNA: TGTGCCAGCAGTTTCAGTACAGTGGCCAAAAACATTCAGTACTTC.

This clonotype showed up just a few times. CDR3 nucleotide sequence: TGTGCCAGCAGTTTAGTGGCTAGCGGGCCTCAAGAGACCCAGTACTTC. Residues: CASSLVASGPQETQYF. The genes are TRBV27 and TRBJ2-5; the match to TRBD2 covers 8 bases. CDR3 length: 16 residues. Germline V CDR1 and CDR2: MNHEY, SMNVEV (reference sequence). Trimming removed 2 bases from V and 2 bases from J; junction bases left unmatched: 7.

This clonotype was found many times. The chain couples TRBV4-3 to TRBJ2-5, with 14 bases matching TRBD2. CDR1 is LGHNA, CDR2 YSLEER, per germline. The junction had 0 bases not matched to a gene; V was cut back by 1 base and J by 2 bases. CDR3 length equals 16 residues. Here the CDR3 DNA reads TGCGCCAGCAGCCAAGGACTAGCGGGAGGGCAAGAGACCCAGTACTTC. Its translation: CASSQGLAGGQETQYF.

This chain uses TRBV4-3 with TRBJ2-2; D ambiguous. Germline V lookup: CDR1 LGHNA, CDR2 YSLEER. CDR3 size: 14 residues. V was clipped by 4 bases and J by 6 bases, with 12 bases between them. This CDR3 is CASSLVFGSGELFF. The CDR3 coding sequence is TGCGCCAGCAGCCTAGTATTTGGGTCCGGGGAGCTGTTTTTT.

This clonotype has only a few counts. V is TRBV7-2 and J is TRBJ2-4; D not resolved. From germline, CDR1 is SGHTA and CDR2 FQGNSA. The CDR3 sequence is 16 residues long. V was cut by 4 bases and J by 3 bases, with 16 bases left in between. This chain's CDR3 is CASSSTSSTDKNIQYF. CDR3 nucleotide sequence: TGTGCCAGCAGCTCGACCTCCTCGACTGACAAAAACATTCAGTACTTC. Drawing the rest from reference TRBV7-2 and TRBJ2-4, the complete variable domain is GAGVSQSPSNKVTEKGKDVELRCDPISGHTALYWYRQSLGQGLEFLIYFQGNSAPDKSGLPSDRFSAERTGGSVSTLTIQRTQQEDSAVYLCASSSTSSTDKNIQYFGAGTRLSVL.

Comments on this clonotype: A much larger clone lies one base from this, so it may be a read error. The conserved closing phenylalanine or tryptophan is absent in this CDR3, likely reflecting a read error. V usage is TRBV7-9 and J usage is TRBJ2-3, with TRBD2 identical over 7 bases. The CDR3 sequence is 15 residues long. The germline CDR1 and CDR2 sequences are SEHNR and FQNEAQ (reference sequence). V trimming: 8 bases; J trimming: 3 bases; junction bases outside the gene matches: 11. This CDR3 reads CASAYGSGRTDTQYL. DNA of the CDR3: TGTGCCAGCGCGTATGGTAGCGGGCGAACAGATACGCAGTATCTT.

Of note for this clonotype: The junction and the germline gene differ at one end; a read error may be behind it. This chain uses TRBV7-7 with TRBJ2-1; 9 bases align to TRBD1. The CDR3 has 14 amino acids. Germline V CDR1 and CDR2: SSHAT, FNYEAQ (reference sequence). The CDR3 sequence: CASSLGTGLNEQFF. In DNA, the CDR3 is TGTGCTAGCAGTTTAGGGACAGGGCTCAATGAGCAGTTCTTC.

The chain joins TRBV3-1 to TRBJ2-3; D assignment may be TRBD1 or TRBD2 (5 bases each). V was pared by 1 base and J by 8 bases, with 10 bases between. The CDR3 contains 13 residues. Germline V CDR1 and CDR2: LGHDT, YNNKEL (reference sequence). The CDR3 nucleotides are TGTGCCAGCAGCCAAGTAATAGGGACTACGCAGTATTTT. It yields the protein CASSQVIGTTQYF.

This clonotype was seen at least ten times. The chain uses TRBV5-1 and TRBJ1-2; no definite D call. Germline CDR1 is SGHRS and CDR2 is YFSETQ. Trimming left V 0 bases short and J 5 bases short, with 5 bases between. The CDR3 is made up of 12 amino acids. The CDR3 region is CASSLDTYGYTF. In DNA form, the CDR3 reads TGCGCCAGCAGCTTGGACACATATGGCTACACCTTC.

The gene calls are TRBV5-1 and TRBJ2-5; D is perhaps TRBD1 (6 bases). The CDR3 covers 15 residues. Per germline, CDR1 SGHRS and CDR2 YFSETQ. V lost 1 base to trimming and J lost 1 base, with 11 bases between them. Here the CDR3 reads CASSLSPGAQETQYF. CDR3 in DNA: TGCGCCAGCAGCTTGTCTCCAGGGGCCCAAGAGACCCAGTACTTC.

There are a few counts of this clonotype. This chain connects TRBV5-1 to TRBJ2-3; 13 bases align to TRBD2. With V trimmed by 2 bases and J by 4 bases, 4 bases remained unmatched. CDR1 and CDR2 from the germline V gene are SGHRS and YFSETQ. This CDR3 comprises 16 residues. The CDR3, as DNA: TGCGCCAGCAGCTTCGGGACTAGCGGGGTGGCAGATACGCAGTATTTT. It encodes CASSFGTSGVADTQYF.

This clonotype was picked up a small number of times. V is TRBV12-3 or TRBV12-4 and J is TRBJ2-5; 11 nucleotides agree with TRBD1. V lost 4 bases and J lost 5; bases outside the gene matches: 6. The length of the CDR3 is 15 residues. CDR3 sequence (DNA): TGTGCCAGCAGTTCTAGGACAGGGGGCTCGGAGACCCAGTACTTC. Its translation: CASSSRTGGSETQYF.

This clonotype was seen more than once but under ten times. This chain uses TRBV12-5 with TRBJ2-3; D not certain. Germline CDR1 and CDR2: LGHNT and FRNRAP. The CDR3 is 10 amino acids. Trimming took off 6 bases at V and 5 bases at J, with 3 bases between the two ends. CDR3: CASGEDTQYF. The CDR3 region has the DNA TGTGCTAGTGGGGAAGATACGCAGTATTTT.

This clonotype was seen ten or more times. The chain couples TRBV28 to TRBJ1-1, with 8 bases that match TRBD1. V was clipped by 7 bases and J by 8 bases; unmatched bases: 9. Germline V gene sequence: CDR1 MDHEN, CDR2 SYDVKM. CDR3 length: 13 amino acids. CDR3 in DNA: TGTGCCAGCAAACCCCAGAGGACAGGGGAAGCTTTCTTT. This encodes CASKPQRTGEAFF.

This sequence joins TRBV20-1 and TRBJ2-5; a weak D match, TRBD2 (6 bases). V lost 1 base and J 3 bases, leaving 15 bases between the germline ends. The germline V gene encodes CDR1 DFQATT and CDR2 SNEGSKA (reference sequence). The CDR3 extends over 15 amino acids. The CDR3 DNA is TGCAGTGCTAGAGGGGGAACGGGAGTTAAAGAGACCCAGTACTTC. Amino acids: CSARGGTGVKETQYF.

This clonotype was seen a few times. The CDR3 sequence is CASSYKRGPETQYF. CDR3 nucleotide sequence: TGTGCCAGCAGTTACAAGAGGGGACCAGAGACCCAGTACTTC. V usage is TRBV6-5 and J usage is TRBJ2-5; D possibly matches TRBD1 or TRBD2 (5 bases each). Trimming left V 2 bases short and J 4 bases short, with 11 bases between. In germline, CDR1 is MNHEY, CDR2 SVGAGI. The CDR3 is made up of 14 amino acids.

This clonotype was seen more than once but under ten times. The chain joins TRBV15 to TRBJ2-3; D is unresolved. Trimming pared 3 bases from V and 6 bases from J, leaving 7 bases between. Germline V lookup: CDR1 LNHNV, CDR2 YYDKDF (reference sequence). There are 12 residues in the CDR3. DNA for the CDR3: TGTGCCACCAGCAGCTTATCGGATACGCAGTATTTT. This gives the protein CATSSLSDTQYF.